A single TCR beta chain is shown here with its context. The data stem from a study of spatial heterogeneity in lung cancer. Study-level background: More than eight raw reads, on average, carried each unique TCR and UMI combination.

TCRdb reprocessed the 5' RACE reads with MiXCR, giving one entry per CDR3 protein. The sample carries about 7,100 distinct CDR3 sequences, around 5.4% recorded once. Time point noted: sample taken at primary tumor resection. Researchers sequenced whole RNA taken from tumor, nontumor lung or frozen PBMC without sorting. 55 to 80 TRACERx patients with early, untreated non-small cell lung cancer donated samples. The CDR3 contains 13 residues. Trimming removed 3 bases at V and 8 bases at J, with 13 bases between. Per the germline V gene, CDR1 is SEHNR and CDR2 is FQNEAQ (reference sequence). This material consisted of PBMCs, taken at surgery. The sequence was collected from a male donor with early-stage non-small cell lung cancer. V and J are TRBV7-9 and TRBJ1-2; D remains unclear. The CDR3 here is CASSLGGYEGYTF. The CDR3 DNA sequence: TGTGCCAGCAGCTTGGGCGGGTATGAAGGCTACACCTTC.